The present T cell receptor beta chain was sequenced within a study of T cells in Graves' hyperthyroidism and ophthalmopathy. This clonotype was observed a few times. As yet, its antigen is unknown. The V and J ends lost 6 bases and 6 bases respectively, with 19 bases between them. Germline V gives CDR1 SGHKS, CDR2 YYEKEE (reference sequence). The CDR3 sequence is 15 residues long. Study-wide results and limits: Most thyroid-expanded clonotypes above 0.001 were also found in blood.

Regions amplified from RNA transcripts were the TCR beta CDR3 regions. Using the HTBI primer set, a first-round RT-PCR was run on the TCR CDR3. Using its own MiXCR run on the multiplex PCR reads, TCRdb lists one record per CDR3 protein. The table lists roughly 580,000 distinct CDR3 sequences, roughly 13% of them singletons, with more than 4.5% in the top ten. This TCR was recovered from a woman aged 25 to 39 with Graves' hyperthyroidism that later progressed to Graves' ophthalmopathy. The chain combines TRBV5-5 with TRBJ2-1, with D tentatively TRBD2 (6 bases). Material for sequencing was blood. In nucleotides, the CDR3 is TGTGCCAGCATCCTTAGCGGAGAGTGGAGCAATGAGCAGTTCTTC. Amino acids: CASILSGEWSNEQFF.